This T cell receptor (beta chain) is from a study of OX40 agonist ivuxolimab in advanced cancers. For the study at large: Ivuxolimab was delivered to patients intravenously every 2 weeks at doses spanning 0.01 to 10 mg/kg.

The assay was immunoSEQ multiplex PCR, and TCRdb's table has in-frame clones only and misses some. The data contain roughly 48,000 clones, 85% of them singletons. The CDR3 sequence is 11 residues long. Germline values: CDR1 DFQATT, CDR2 SNEGSKA (reference sequence). Trimming took 0 bases from V and 6 from J, leaving 5 bases between them. The clonotype was recovered from an adult with an advanced solid tumor such as melanoma, head and neck, liver or kidney cancer. The genes are TRBV20-1 and TRBJ1-2; D ambiguous. Sequences were derived from CD4+ or CD8+ T cells sorted from blood, sampled in a trial of the OX40 agonist ivuxolimab. The CDR3 nucleotides are TGCAGTGCTAGAGAGAGGGATGGCTACACCTTC. Amino acid sequence: CSARERDGYTF.